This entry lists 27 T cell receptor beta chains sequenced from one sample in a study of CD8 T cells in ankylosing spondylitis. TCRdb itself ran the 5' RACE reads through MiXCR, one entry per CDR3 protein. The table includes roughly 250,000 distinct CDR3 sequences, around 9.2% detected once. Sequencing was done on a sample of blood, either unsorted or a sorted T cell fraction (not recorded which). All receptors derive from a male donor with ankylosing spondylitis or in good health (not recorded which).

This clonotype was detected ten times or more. The CDR3: CASSSGPLAGASEQYF. The CDR3 DNA sequence: TGTGCCAGCAGCTCAGGCCCCTTGGCAGGAGCCAGCGAGCAGTACTTC. This rearrangement joins TRBV7-2 to TRBJ2-7; D is undetermined. V was trimmed by 4 bases and J by 6 bases, leaving 22 bases between them. Germline V CDR1 and CDR2: SGHTA, FQGNSA. The CDR3 has 16 residues.

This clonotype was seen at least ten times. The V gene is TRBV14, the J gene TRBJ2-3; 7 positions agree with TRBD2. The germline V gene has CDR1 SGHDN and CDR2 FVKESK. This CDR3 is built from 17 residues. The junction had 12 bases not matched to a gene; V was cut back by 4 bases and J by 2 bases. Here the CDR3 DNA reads TGTGCCAGCAGCCTGGGACTACACGCTTCCCTCACAGATACGCAGTATTTT. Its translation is CASSLGLHASLTDTQYF.

CDR3 in amino acids: CASSYSIGTGNTIYF. In nucleotides, the CDR3 is TGTGCCAGCAGTTACTCGATCGGGACTGGAAACACCATATATTTT. The chain combines TRBV6-5 with TRBJ1-3; D not resolved. Trimming removed 0 bases at V and 2 bases at J, with 8 bases between. CDR1 is MNHEY and CDR2 is SVGAGI in the germline V gene. This CDR3 spans 15 amino acids.

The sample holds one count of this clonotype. The CDR3 protein is CASSPPRQTEAFF. The CDR3 nucleotides are TGTGCCAGCAGCCCCCCCCGACAGACTGAAGCTTTCTTT. The chain uses TRBV3-1 and TRBJ1-1, with D possibly matching TRBD1 (5 bases). Trimming left V 4 bases short and J 5 bases short, with 11 bases between. The CDR3 is 13 amino acids. Germline V gene data show CDR1 as LGHDT and CDR2 as YNNKEL (reference sequence).

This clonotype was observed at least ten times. DNA for the CDR3: TGCGCCAGTGAGTCTGGAAGCTCAACCGGGGAGCTGTTTTTT. This codes for CASESGSSTGELFF. The chain employs TRBV5-1 and TRBJ2-2; no reliable D call. In germline, CDR1 is SGHRS, CDR2 YFSETQ. Trimming removed 8 bases at V and 5 bases at J, with 16 bases between. The CDR3 runs 14 residues.

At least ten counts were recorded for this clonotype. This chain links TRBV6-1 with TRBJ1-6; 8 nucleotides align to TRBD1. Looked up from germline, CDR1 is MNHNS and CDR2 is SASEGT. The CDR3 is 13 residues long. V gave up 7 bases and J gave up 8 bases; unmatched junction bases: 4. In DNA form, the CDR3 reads TGTGCCAGCACCCCAGGGGGCTATTCACCCCTCCACTTT. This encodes CASTPGGYSPLHF.

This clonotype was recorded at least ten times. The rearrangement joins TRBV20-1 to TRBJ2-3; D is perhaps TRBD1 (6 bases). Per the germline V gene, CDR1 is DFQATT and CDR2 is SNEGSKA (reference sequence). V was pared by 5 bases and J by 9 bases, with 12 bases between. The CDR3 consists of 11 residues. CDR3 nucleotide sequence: TGCAGTGCTCCCCACAGGGAAACGCAGTATTTT. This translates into CSAPHRETQYF.

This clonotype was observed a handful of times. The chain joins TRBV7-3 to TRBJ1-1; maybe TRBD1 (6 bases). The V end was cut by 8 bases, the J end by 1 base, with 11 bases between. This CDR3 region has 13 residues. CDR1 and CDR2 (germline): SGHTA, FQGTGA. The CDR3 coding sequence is TGTGCCAGCGGGGGGGCACGGAACACTGAAGCTTTCTTT. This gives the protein CASGGARNTEAFF.

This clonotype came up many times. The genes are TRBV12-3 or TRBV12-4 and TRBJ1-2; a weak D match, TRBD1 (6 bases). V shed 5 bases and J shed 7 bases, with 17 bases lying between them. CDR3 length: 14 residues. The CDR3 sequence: CASSLQGWWGGYTF. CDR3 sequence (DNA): TGTGCCAGCAGTCTACAGGGTTGGTGGGGTGGCTACACCTTC.

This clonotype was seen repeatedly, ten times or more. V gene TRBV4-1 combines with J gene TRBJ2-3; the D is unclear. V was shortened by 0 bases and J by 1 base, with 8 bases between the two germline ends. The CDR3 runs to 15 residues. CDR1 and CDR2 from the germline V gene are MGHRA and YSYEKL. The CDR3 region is CASSQESRGTDTQYF. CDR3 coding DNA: TGCGCCAGCAGCCAAGAGAGCCGTGGCACAGATACGCAGTATTTT.

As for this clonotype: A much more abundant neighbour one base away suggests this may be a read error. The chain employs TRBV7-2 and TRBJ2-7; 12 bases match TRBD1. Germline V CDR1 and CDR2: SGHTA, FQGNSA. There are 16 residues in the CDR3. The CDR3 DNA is TGTGACAGCAGCTTAGTAGGCGGGACAGGGGGCTTCGAGCAGTACTTC. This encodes CDSSLVGGTGGFEQYF.

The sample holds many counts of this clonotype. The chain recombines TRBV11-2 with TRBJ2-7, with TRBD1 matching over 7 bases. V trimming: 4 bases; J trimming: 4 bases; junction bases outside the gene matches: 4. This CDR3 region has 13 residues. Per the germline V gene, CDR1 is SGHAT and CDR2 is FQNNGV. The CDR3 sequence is CASSSYRGYEQYF. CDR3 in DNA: TGTGCCAGCAGCTCCTACAGGGGTTACGAGCAGTACTTC.

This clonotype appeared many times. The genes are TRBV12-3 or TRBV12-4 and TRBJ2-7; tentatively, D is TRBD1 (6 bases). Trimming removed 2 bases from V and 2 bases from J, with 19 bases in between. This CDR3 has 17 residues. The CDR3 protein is CASSLRGWQGSPYEQYF. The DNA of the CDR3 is TGTGCCAGCAGTTTAAGGGGATGGCAGGGGTCCCCCTACGAGCAGTACTTC.

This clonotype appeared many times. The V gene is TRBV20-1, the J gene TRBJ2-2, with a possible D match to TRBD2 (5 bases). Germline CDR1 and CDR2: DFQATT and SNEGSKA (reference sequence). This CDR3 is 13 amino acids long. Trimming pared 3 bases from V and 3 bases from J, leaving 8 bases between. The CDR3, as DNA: TGCAGTGCTAGGGGGAGATACACCGGGGAGCTGTTTTTT. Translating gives CSARGRYTGELFF.

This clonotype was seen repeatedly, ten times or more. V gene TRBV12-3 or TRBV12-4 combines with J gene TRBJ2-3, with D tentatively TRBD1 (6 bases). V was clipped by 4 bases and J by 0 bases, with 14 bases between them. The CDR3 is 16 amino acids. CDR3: CASSSRTVQSTDTQYF. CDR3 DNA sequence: TGTGCCAGCAGTTCTAGGACAGTACAGAGCACAGATACGCAGTATTTT.

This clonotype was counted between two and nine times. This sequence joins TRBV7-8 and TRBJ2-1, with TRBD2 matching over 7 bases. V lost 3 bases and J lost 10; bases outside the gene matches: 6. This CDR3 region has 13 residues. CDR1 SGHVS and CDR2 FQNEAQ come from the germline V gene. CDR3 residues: CASSFRLAREQFF. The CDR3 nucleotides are TGTGCCAGCAGCTTCCGACTAGCAAGGGAGCAGTTCTTC.

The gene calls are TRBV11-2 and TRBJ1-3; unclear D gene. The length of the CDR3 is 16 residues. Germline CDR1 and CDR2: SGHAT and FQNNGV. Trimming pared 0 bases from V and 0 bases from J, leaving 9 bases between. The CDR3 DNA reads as TGTGCCAGCAGCTTAGATGCACCCTACTCTGGAAACACCATATATTTT. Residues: CASSLDAPYSGNTIYF. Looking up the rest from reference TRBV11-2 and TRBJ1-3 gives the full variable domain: EAGVAQSPRYKIIEKRQSVAFWCNPISGHATLYWYQQILGQGPKLLIQFQNNGVVDDSQLPKDRFSAERLKGVDSTLKIQPAKLEDSAVYLCASSLDAPYSGNTIYFGEGSWLTVV.

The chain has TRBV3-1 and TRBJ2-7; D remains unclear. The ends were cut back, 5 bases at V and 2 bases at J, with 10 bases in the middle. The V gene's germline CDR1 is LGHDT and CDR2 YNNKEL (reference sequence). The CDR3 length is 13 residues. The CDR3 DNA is TGTGCCAGCAGCACGGACGGGCCCTACGAGCAGTACTTC. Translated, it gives CASSTDGPYEQYF.

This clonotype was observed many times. CDR3 amino acids: CASSQGFPSGVTDTQYF. The CDR3 bases are TGCGCCAGCAGCCAAGGGTTCCCTAGCGGGGTCACAGATACGCAGTATTTT. V gene TRBV4-3 combines with J gene TRBJ2-3; 9 nucleotides align to TRBD2. The CDR3 is 17 amino acids. CDR1 is LGHNA, CDR2 YSLEER, per germline. Unmatched junction bases numbered 7, after V lost 1 base and J lost 2 bases.

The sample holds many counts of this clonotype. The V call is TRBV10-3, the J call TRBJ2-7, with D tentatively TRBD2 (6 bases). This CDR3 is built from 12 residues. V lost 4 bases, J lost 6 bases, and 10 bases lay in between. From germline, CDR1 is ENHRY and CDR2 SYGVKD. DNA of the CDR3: TGTGCCATCAGTGCGACTAGTTCCGAGCAGTACTTC. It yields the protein CAISATSSEQYF.

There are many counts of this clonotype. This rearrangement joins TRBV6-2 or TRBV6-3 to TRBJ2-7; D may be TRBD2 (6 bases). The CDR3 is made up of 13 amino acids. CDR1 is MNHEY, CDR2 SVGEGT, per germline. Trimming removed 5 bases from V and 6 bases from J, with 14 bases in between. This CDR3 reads CASSPLLAGEQYF. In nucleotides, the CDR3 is TGTGCCAGCAGTCCCCTACTAGCAGGCGAGCAGTACTTC.

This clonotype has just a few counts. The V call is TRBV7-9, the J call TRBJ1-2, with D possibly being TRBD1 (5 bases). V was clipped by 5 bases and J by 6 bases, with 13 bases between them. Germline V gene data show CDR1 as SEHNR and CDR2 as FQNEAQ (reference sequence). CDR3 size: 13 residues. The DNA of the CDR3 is TGTGCCAGCAGCGTGGGGGGGGATGATGGCTACACCTTC. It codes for CASSVGGDDGYTF.

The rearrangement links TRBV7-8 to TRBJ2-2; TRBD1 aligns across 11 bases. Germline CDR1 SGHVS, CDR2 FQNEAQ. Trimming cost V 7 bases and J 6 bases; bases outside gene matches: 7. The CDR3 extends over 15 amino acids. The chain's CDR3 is CASTGTGGFAGELFF. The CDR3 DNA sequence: TGTGCCAGCACTGGGACAGGGGGGTTTGCCGGGGAGCTGTTTTTT.

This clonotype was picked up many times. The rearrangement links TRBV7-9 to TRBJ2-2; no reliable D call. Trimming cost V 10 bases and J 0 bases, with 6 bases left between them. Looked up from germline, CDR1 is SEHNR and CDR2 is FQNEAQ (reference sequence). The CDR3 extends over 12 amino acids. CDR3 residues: CATEANTGELFF. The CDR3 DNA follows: TGTGCCACCGAAGCGAACACCGGGGAGCTGTTTTTT.

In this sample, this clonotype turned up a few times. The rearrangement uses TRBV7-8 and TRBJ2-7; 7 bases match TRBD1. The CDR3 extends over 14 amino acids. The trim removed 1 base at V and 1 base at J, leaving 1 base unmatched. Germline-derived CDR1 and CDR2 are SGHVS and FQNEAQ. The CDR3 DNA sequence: TGTGCCAGCAGCTTAGTGGACAGGTCCTACGAGCAGTACTTC. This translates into CASSLVDRSYEQYF.

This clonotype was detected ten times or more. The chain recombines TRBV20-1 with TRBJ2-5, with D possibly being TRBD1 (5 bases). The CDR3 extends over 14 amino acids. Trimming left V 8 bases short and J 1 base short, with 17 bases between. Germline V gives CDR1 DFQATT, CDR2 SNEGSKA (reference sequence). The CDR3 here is CSSLQGAGQETQYF. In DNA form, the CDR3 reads TGCAGTTCACTACAAGGGGCTGGCCAAGAGACCCAGTACTTC.

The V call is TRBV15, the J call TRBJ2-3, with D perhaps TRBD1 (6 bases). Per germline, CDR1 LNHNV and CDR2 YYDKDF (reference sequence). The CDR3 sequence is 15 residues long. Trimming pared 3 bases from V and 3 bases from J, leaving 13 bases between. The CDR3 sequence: CATSRTGGRTDTQYF. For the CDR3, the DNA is TGTGCCACCAGCAGGACAGGTGGTAGGACAGATACGCAGTATTTT.